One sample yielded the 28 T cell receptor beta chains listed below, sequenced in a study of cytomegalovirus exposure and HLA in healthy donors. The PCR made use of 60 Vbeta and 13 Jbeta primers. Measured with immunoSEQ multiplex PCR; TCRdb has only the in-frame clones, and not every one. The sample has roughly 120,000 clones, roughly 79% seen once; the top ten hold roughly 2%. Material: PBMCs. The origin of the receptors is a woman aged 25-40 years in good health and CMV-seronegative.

The CDR3 protein is CASSLAKPNYGYTF. The CDR3 nucleotides are TGTGCCAGCAGCTTGGCAAAGCCGAACTATGGCTACACCTTC. The chain has TRBV5-4 and TRBJ1-2; no clear D gene. Germline-derived CDR1 and CDR2 are SGHNT and YYREEE (reference sequence). The CDR3 has 14 residues. V was clipped by 0 bases and J by 2 bases, with 8 bases between them.

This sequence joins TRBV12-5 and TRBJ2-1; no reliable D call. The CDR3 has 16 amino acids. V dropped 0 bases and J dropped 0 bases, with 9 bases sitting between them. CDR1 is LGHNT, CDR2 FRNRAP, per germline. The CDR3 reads CASGLVHWSSYNEQFF. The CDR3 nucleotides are TGTGCTAGTGGTTTGGTACACTGGAGCTCCTACAATGAGCAGTTCTTC. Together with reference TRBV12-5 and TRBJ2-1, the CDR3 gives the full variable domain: DARVTQTPRHKVTEMGQEVTMRCQPILGHNTVFWYRQTMMQGLELLAYFRNRAPLDDSGMPKDRFSAEMPDATLATLKIQPSEPRDSAVYFCASGLVHWSSYNEQFFGPGTRLTVL.

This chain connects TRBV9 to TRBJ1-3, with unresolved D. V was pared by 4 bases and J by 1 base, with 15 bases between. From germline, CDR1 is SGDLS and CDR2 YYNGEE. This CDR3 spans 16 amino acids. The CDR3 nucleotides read TGTGCCAGCAGCCCCTCGGCGGGCATATCTGGAAACACCATATATTTT. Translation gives CASSPSAGISGNTIYF.

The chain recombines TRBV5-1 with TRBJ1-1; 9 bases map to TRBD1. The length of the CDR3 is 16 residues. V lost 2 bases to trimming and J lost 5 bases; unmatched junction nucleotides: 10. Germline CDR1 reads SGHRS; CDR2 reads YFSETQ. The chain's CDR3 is CASSFNGGQGSTEAFF. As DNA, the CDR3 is TGCGCCAGCAGCTTCAATGGGGGACAGGGATCTACTGAAGCTTTCTTT. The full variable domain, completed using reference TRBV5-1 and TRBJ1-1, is KAGVTQTPRYLIKTRGQQVTLSCSPISGHRSVSWYQQTPGQGLQFLFEYFSETQRNKGNFPGRFSGRQFSNSRSEMNVSTLELGDSALYLCASSFNGGQGSTEAFFGQGTRLTVV.

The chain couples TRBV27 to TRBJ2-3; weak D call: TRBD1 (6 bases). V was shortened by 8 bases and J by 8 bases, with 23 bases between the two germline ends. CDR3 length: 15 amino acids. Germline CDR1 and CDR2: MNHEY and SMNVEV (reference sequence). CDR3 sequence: CASSGATGTHGTQYF. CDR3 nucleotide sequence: TGTGCCAGCTCAGGGGCAACGGGAACACATGGTACGCAGTATTTT.

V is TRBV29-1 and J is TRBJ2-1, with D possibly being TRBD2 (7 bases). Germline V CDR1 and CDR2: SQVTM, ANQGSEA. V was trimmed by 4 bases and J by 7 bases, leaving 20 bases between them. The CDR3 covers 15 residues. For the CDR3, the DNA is TGCAGCGTTGTGGGGGGGGCCCCGTTTGGAAATGAGCAGTTCTTC. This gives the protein CSVVGGAPFGNEQFF.

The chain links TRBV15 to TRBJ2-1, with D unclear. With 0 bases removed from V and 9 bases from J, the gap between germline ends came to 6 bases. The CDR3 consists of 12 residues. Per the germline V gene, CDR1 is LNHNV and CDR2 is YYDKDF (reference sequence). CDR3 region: CATSRDLVEQFF. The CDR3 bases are TGTGCCACCAGCAGAGACCTCGTTGAGCAGTTCTTC.

CDR3 region: CASSPIRLADKNIQYF. The CDR3 bases are TGTGCCAGTAGTCCCATCCGACTAGCGGACAAAAACATTCAGTACTTC. The chain is built from TRBV19 and TRBJ2-4; TRBD2 agrees at 9 bases. This CDR3 spans 16 amino acids. In germline, CDR1 is LNHDA, CDR2 SQIVND (reference sequence). Trimming removed 5 bases from V and 3 bases from J; junction bases left unmatched: 8.

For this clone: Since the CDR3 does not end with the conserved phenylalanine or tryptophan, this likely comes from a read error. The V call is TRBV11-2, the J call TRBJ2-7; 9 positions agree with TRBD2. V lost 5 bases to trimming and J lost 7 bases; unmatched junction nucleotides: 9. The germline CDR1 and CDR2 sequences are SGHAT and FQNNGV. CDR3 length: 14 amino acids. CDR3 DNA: TGTGCCAGCAGCGCCTCGACTAGCGGCACGGAGCAGTACCTC. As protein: CASSASTSGTEQYL.

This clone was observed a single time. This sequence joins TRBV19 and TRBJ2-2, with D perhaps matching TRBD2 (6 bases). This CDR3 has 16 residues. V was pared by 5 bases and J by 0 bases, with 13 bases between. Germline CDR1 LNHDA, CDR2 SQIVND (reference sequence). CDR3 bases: TGTGCCAGTAGTCTCGGGGGAGCGGCGAACACCGGGGAGCTGTTTTTT. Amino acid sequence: CASSLGGAANTGELFF. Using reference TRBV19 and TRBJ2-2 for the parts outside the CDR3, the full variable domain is DGGITQSPKYLFRKEGQNVTLSCEQNLNHDAMYWYRQDPGQGLRLIYYSQIVNDFQKGDIAEGYSVSREKKESFPLTVTSAQKNPTAFYLCASSLGGAANTGELFFGEGSRLTVL.

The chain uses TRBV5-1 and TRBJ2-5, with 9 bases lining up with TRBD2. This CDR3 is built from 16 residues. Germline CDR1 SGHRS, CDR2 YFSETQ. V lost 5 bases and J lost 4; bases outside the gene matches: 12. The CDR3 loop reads CASSSPWDSGRETQYF. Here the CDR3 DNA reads TGCGCCAGCAGTAGCCCATGGGATAGCGGGAGAGAGACCCAGTACTTC.

The CDR3 region has the DNA TGTGCCAGCAGCCCAGAGAGGGGGAGTCAAAGTTACAATGAGCAGTTCTTC. Protein product: CASSPERGSQSYNEQFF. This chain links TRBV4-2 with TRBJ2-1, with D possibly matching TRBD1 (6 bases). The length of the CDR3 is 17 residues. The germline V and J ends were trimmed by 4 bases and 4 bases, with 20 bases remaining between them. Germline CDR1 reads LGHNA; CDR2 reads YNFKEQ.

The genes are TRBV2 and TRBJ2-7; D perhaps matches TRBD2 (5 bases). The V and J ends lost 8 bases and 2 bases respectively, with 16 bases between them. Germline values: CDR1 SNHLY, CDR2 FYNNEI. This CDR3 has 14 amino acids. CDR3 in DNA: TGTGCCAGCCTAGATGCCGGGATCACCTACGAGCAGTACTTC. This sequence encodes CASLDAGITYEQYF.

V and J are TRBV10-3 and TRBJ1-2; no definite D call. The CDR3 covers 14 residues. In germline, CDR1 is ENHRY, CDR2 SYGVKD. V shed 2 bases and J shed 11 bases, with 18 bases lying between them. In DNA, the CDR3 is TGTGCCATCAGTGAGCAGGTCCCATCCGCACGGTACACCTTC. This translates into CAISEQVPSARYTF.

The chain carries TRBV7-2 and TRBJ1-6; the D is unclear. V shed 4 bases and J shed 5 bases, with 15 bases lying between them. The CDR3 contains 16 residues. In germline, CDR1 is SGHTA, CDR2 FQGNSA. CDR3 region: CASSSNAGRNNSPLHF. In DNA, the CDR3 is TGTGCCAGCAGCTCCAACGCGGGCAGGAATAATTCACCCCTCCACTTT.

The DNA of the CDR3 is TGTGCCAGCAGTTCGGGACTAGCGGCGCTCTACGAGCAGTACTTC. Translation gives CASSSGLAALYEQYF. The V call is TRBV27, the J call TRBJ2-7; 11 positions match TRBD2. V dropped 4 bases and J dropped 3; count of bases not matched to a gene: 5. The CDR3 length is 15 residues. Germline assignment: CDR1 MNHEY and CDR2 SMNVEV (reference sequence).

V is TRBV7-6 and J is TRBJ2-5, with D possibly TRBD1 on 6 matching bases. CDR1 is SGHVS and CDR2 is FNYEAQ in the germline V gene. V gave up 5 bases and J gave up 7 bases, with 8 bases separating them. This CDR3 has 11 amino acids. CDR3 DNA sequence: TGTGCCAGCAGCGAGGGGGTGACCCAGTACTTC. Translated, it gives CASSEGVTQYF.

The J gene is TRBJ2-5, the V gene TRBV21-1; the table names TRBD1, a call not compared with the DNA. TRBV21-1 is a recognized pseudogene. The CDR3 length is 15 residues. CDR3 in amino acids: CASSKWQGFGETQYF. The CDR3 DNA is TGTGCCAGCAGCAAATGGCAGGGCTTTGGAGAGACCCAGTACTTC.

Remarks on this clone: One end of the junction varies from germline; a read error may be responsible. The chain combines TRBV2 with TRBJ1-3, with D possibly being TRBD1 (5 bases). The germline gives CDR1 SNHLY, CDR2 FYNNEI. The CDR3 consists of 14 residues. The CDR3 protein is CASREAGEGNTIYF. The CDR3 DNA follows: TGTGCCAGCAGAGAAGCCGGGGAGGGGAACACCATATATTTT. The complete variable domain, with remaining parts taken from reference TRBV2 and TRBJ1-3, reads EPEVTQTPSHQVTQMGQEVILRCVPISNHLYFYWYRQILGQKVEFLVSFYNNEISEKSEIFDDQFSVERPDGSNFTLKIRSTKLEDSAMYFCASREAGEGNTIYFGEGSWLTVV.

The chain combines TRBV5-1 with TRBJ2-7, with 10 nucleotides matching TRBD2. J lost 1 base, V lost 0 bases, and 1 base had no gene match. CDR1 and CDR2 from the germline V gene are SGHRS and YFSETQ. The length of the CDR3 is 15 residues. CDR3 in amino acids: CASSLGTSGSYEQYF. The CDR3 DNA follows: TGCGCCAGCAGCTTGGGGACTAGCGGATCCTACGAGCAGTACTTC.

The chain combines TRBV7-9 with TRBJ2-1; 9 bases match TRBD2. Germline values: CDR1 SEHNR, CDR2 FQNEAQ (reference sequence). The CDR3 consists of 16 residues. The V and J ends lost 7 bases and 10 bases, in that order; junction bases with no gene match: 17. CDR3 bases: TGTGCCAGCACCACGCTCGGGGGCGGGAGGGCTCGGGAGCAGTTCTTC. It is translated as CASTTLGGGRAREQFF.

This CDR3 is CASSGDRGYNEQFF. CDR3 in DNA: TGTGCCAGCAGCGGCGACCGCGGTTATAATGAGCAGTTCTTC. The chain couples TRBV9 to TRBJ2-1, with no clear D. The CDR3 is 14 amino acids. V lost 3 bases to trimming and J lost 7 bases, with 14 bases between them. Germline lookup yields CDR1 SGDLS and CDR2 YYNGEE.

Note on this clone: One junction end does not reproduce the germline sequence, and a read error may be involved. The CDR3, as DNA: TGTGCCATCAGTGAGTCGAGGTCTAGCGGGGGGATGCACTTC. Translated: CAISESRSSGGMHF. This chain links TRBV10-3 with TRBJ2-7; 11 bases agree with TRBD2. CDR3 length: 14 residues. CDR1 ENHRY and CDR2 SYGVKD come from the germline V gene.

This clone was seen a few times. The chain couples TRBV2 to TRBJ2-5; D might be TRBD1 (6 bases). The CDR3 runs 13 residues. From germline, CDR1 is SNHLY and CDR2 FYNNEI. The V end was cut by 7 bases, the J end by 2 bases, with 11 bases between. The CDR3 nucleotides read TGTGCCAGCACCAGAGGGGGTCAAGAGACCCAGTACTTC. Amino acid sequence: CASTRGGQETQYF.

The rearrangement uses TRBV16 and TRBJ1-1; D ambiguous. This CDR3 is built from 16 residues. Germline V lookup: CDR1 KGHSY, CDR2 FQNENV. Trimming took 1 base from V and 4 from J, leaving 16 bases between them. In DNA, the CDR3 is TGTGCCAGCAGCCAATTAAAGGAAATAAGAGGCACTGAAGCTTTCTTT. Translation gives CASSQLKEIRGTEAFF.

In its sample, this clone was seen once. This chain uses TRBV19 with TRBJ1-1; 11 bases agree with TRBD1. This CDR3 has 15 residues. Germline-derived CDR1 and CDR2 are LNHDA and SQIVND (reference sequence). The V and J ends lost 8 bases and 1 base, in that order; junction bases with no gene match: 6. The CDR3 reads CASSPGQGGNTEAFF. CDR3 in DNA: TGTGCCAGTTCACCGGGACAGGGGGGGAACACTGAAGCTTTCTTT.

The DNA for the CDR3 is TGCGCCAGCAGCTTGGCCCGACTAGCGGTGAGCTCCTACAATGAGCAGTTCTTC. This translates into CASSLARLAVSSYNEQFF. The chain employs TRBV5-1 and TRBJ2-1; 9 bases agree with TRBD2. This CDR3 has 18 residues. V was clipped by 0 bases and J by 0 bases; unmatched bases: 7. From germline, CDR1 is SGHRS and CDR2 YFSETQ.

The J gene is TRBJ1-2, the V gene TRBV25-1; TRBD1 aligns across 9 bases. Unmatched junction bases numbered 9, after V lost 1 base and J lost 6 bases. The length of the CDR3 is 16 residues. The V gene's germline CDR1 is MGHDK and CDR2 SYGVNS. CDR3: CASSEWTGTGTNGYTF. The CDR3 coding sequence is TGTGCCAGCAGTGAATGGACGGGGACAGGGACGAATGGCTACACCTTC.